A selection of T cell receptor beta chains follows, all from one sample in a study of T cell clones after liver transplantation. The data were produced by immunoSEQ multiplex PCR, yet TCRdb's version contains in-frame clones alone and is incomplete. The sample records over 15,000 clones, roughly nine tenths being singletons. This sample comprised CD8+ T cells from blood, obtained 45 to 47 months after liver transplant. Receptors originate from a human patient who received a liver transplant. Some of the T cells may derive from the graft donor. CDR3s include the opening cysteine and the closing phenylalanine or tryptophan. The D gene is left open where the match is weak. Size values are once, few and many counts, or a class for expanded clones, and some rows have none.

.	TRBV28	.	TRBJ1-5	TGTGCCAGCACCCTTAGAGGCCCGATCAATCAGCCCCAGCATTTT	CASTLRGPINQPQHF
.	TRBV7-8	TRBD1	TRBJ1-1	TGTGCCAGCAGCTTTTTAACAGGGGCTAACACTGAAGCTTTCTTT	CASSFLTGANTEAFF
once	TRBV29-1	.	TRBJ1-2	TGCAGCGTCTGGACAGCCTATGGCTACACCTTC	CSVWTAYGYTF
.	TRBV19	.	TRBJ2-6	TGTGCCAGTAGTGGCACCCCCTCTGGGGCCAACGTCCTGACTTTC	CASSGTPSGANVLTF
.	TRBV18	TRBD1	TRBJ1-2	TGTGCCAGCTCGATGCCAGGGGGCTTGGACTATGGCTACACCTTC	CASSMPGGLDYGYTF
.	TRBV19	.	TRBJ2-1	TGTGCCAGTAGTATTCGTCTATTTTACAATGAGCAGTTCTTC	CASSIRLFYNEQFF
once	TRBV29-1	TRBD2	TRBJ2-5	TGCAACGTTGCCGGCAGGGAGGGATGGACCCAGTACTTC	CNVAGREGWTQYF
.	TRBV5-1	.	TRBJ2-2	TGCGCCAGCAGCTCACTTCCCCTTTTACGGGACCGGGCAAACACCGGGGAGCTGTTTTTT	CASSSLPLLRDRANTGELFF
.	TRBV6-1	TRBD1	TRBJ1-3	TGTGCCAGCAGTGAAGCGGGGACAGTGGGAAACACCATATATTTT	CASSEAGTVGNTIYF
.	TRBV27	.	TRBJ1-5	TGTGCCAGCAGGCCAAGGACGGGGAATCAGCCCCAGCATTTT	CASRPRTGNQPQHF
.	TRBV6-1	.	TRBJ1-1	TGTGCCAGCAGTGAAAAATTTCCTAGGGGGTGGTCTGAAGCTTTCTTT	CASSEKFPRGWSEAFF
.	TRBV2	.	TRBJ2-7	TGTGCCAGCAGAGAGCTCGGGGACTACGAGCAGTACTTC	CASRELGDYEQYF
.	TRBV27	TRBD2	TRBJ2-7	TGTGCCAGCAATCCCACCGGGACTAGCTACGAGCAGTACTTC	CASNPTGTSYEQYF
medium-sized	TRBV4-2	.	TRBJ2-7	TGTGCCAGCAGCCAAGGCGTTGGGGATAATTCCTACGAGCAGTACTTC	CASSQGVGDNSYEQYF
.	TRBV6-1	TRBD2	TRBJ2-7	TGTGCCAGCGAGTGGAGGGGAGGGACGGACGAGCAGTACTTC	CASEWRGGTDEQYF
.	TRBV7-8	TRBD2	TRBJ2-7	TGTGCCAGCAGTCAACCGGGACTAAACCCCTACGAGCAGTACTTC	CASSQPGLNPYEQYF
.	TRBV2	.	TRBJ2-1	TGTGCCAGCAGTGAAGGTCTTAAGAACTACAATGAGCAGTTCTTC	CASSEGLKNYNEQFF
.	TRBV15	.	TRBJ1-1	TGTGCCACCAGCAGAGATTCTATCGAGGCTTTCTTT	CATSRDSIEAFF
.	TRBV27	.	TRBJ1-5	TGTGCCAGCAGTTCCCTCAGACAGGATCAGCCCCAGCATTTT	CASSSLRQDQPQHF
.	TRBV10-3	TRBD1	TRBJ2-7	TGTGCCATCAGTGAATGGAGGGGACAGGGGTACGAGCAGTACTTC	CAISEWRGQGYEQYF
.	TRBV7-9	TRBD1	TRBJ2-7	TGTGCCAGCAGCTTACAGGGGGCGGGGGAGCAGTACTTC	CASSLQGAGEQYF
.	TRBV28	.	TRBJ2-1	TGTGCCAGCAGTTCGACTCGGGAGATAGATGAGCAGTTCTTC	CASSSTREIDEQFF
.	TRBV7-3	.	TRBJ2-2	TGTGCCAGCAGCGCAACAGGTGGAAGGTACACCGGGGAGCTGTTTTTT	CASSATGGRYTGELFF
once	TRBV5-4	.	TRBJ2-7	TGTGCCAGCAGCTTGGCCGAAGGCTACGAGCAGTACTTC	CASSLAEGYEQYF
.	TRBV29-1	TRBD2	TRBJ2-3	TGCAGCGCCTCCTCGCGGGGTGGTTGGACTAGCGGGAGGATTAGCACAGATACGCAGTATTTT	CSASSRGGWTSGRISTDTQYF